Here is one T cell receptor (beta chain) with its context. The specificity of this receptor is unknown. Base qualities are not at hand, and no much larger clone is one base apart. Clipping removes 4 bases from V and 4 bases from J, with 22 as the unmatched junction base count. The CDR1 and CDR2 encoded by the germline V gene are SGDLS and YYNGEE. Measured from the cysteine to the phenylalanine, the CDR3 is 21 residues long. Here the CDR3 DNA is all that survives: 63 bases in frame from base 1. To prepare the library, the immunoSEQ multiplex PCR assay was applied. For the multiplex PCR, a mixture combining 60 forward primers for TCR Vbeta segments and 13 reverse primers for TCR Jbeta segments was used. The CDR3 region of rearranged TCR beta genes was amplified from genomic DNA with a multiplex PCR assay. The Illumina HiSeq System was used to sequence the amplified TCR beta libraries as 87-base-pair reads. In the original analysis: Across the roughly 640 repertoires, a later analysis counted 60 million to 90 million unique TCR beta chains, approximately 10 million of which were shared by at least two donors. To remove PCR and sequencing errors, raw reads were error-corrected and collapsed into unique sequences using a nearest-neighbor algorithm that merged closely related sequences. To assign V, D and J gene segments, CDR3 sequences were aligned to IMGT reference sequences. Each retained sequence needed at least a six-nucleotide match to both a V gene segment and a J gene segment. Rearrangements were called productive when the CDR3 lacked stop codons and stayed in frame with V and J; all others were non-productive. CDR3 was defined according to IMGT convention as the region running from the second conserved V-encoded cysteine to the conserved J-encoded phenylalanine. Sequences without an unambiguous match to a single V gene segment were excluded from the earlier analysis of several hundred of the donors. An earlier analysis of fewer than 750 of the donors classified V segments as functional when productive rearrangements were above 56.7% and as segregating when the standard deviation between donors was above 5%. A statistical classification framework was built for diagnosing cytomegalovirus status from the catalog of TCR beta chain sequences. V and J gene assignment, in a later analysis, came from comparing TCR nucleotide sequences with IMGT/GENE-DB human TR gene sequences. A later analysis assigned CDR3 sequences and most-parsimonious VDJ recombination scenarios with the TCRdist pipeline. In a later analysis, each TCR beta chain was defined by its CDR3 amino acid sequence together with its V-gene family, and reads without a unique V-gene family were excluded. To address suspected cross-contamination and a sequencing artifact, a later analysis removed some 620 highly shared, low-generation-probability nucleotide sequences. In a later analysis, a clonal expansion index was calculated for each public chain from normalized within-repertoire ranks of inferred template counts. In a later analysis, generation probabilities were computed using a VDJ recombination model fitted to out-of-frame rearrangements, and the results were checked against IGoR. A later analysis scored TCR-TCR, TCR-HLA and TCR-CMV co-occurrence with hypergeometric tests, applying a repertoire-size bias correction to TCR pairs. To estimate false discovery rates, a later analysis permuted the HLA or CMV assignments 20 times. A later analysis grouped co-occurring TCRs with DBSCAN, adding TCRdist sequence similarity when clustering within HLA-allele-positive subsets. Repertoires with fewer than 30,000 or more than 120,000 public chains, plus five repertoires with anomalous nucleotide sharing, were excluded from co-occurrence clustering. TCRdb took over this immuneACCESS table, retaining in-frame rearrangements with V and J assigned. Such tables are incomplete; in checked studies, under half of the missing clones stem from an unresolved V gene, and the remainder is unexplained. V and J calls and clone size are as listed in that table; D and trimming were resolved from the DNA. The sample contains about 150,000 clones, around 80% of them found a single time. The top ten constitute 2% to 2.5% of the sample.

These data belong to a study of cytomegalovirus exposure and HLA in healthy donors (dated by TCRdb to 2016 to 2017). Background on the whole study: According to an earlier analysis of 587 of the donors, about 190 million T cells yielded over 100 million unique TCR beta sequences and approximately 300 Gb of sequence data. An early release covering about 600 HLA-typed donors comprised approximately 290 gigabases of sequencing data and approximately 80 million unique TCR sequences. Of the 350 to 400 genotyped donors, approximately 82% fell in the genetic ancestry cluster associated with self-reported Caucasian donors. The study aimed to test whether cataloging public T cell receptors could reveal signatures of past pathogen exposure. The study profiled the T cell repertoires of 500 to 800 subjects by immunosequencing and related them to cytomegalovirus serostatus. In addition to the first cohort of approximately 650 subjects, a separate validation cohort of 120 different subjects was used. To predict cytomegalovirus infection status, the study combined high-throughput TCR immunosequencing, statistical association of individual TCRs with disease status, and machine learning. A later analysis re-examined previously published TCR beta repertoires from 600 to 700 donors and added high-resolution HLA genotyping to investigate patterns of TCR occurrence. Rather than drawing on any new phenotypic data, the later analysis identified candidate immune exposures from TCR beta sequences and the way those sequences occurred across donors. In an earlier analysis of 587 of the donors, high-throughput TCR beta sequencing was used to judge whether each TCR beta V gene segment behaved as functional or pseudogenic. Donor age, sex, ethnicity and CMV serostatus were collected together with the repertoire data. Genome-wide SNP genotypes for about 55% of the 666 donors were used in a later genetic analysis, which treated that subset as a discovery cohort. All discovery cohort repertoires had been generated using a single sequencing platform. Class I and class II HLA loci were covered by the typing at four-digit resolution. Typing coverage varied by locus: roughly 629-630 donors for A, B, C, DRB1 and DQB1; approximately 560 for DQA1; over 600 for DPA1; 450 to 480 for DPB1. A handful of DR-DQ haplotypes were handled as single units for association and clustering because linkage in the cohort was strong. Among 350 to 400 genotyped donors of the cohort, an average of roughly 240,000 unique TCR beta nucleotide sequences were sequenced per donor, about a sixth of them non-productive. Study-wide findings and limitations: Immune exposure information for the cohort was limited to CMV serostatus. In a later genetic analysis, a missense DCLRE1C variant was associated with V-gene and J-gene trimming of TCR beta chains, and the association was replicated in an independent cohort. Only TCR beta chains were sequenced in this cohort, and the absence of alpha or paired-chain data limited detectable features. Cytomegalovirus status was reported to be diagnosed by the classifier with high specificity and sensitivity in both the original and validation cohorts. The study gave a list of about 150 TCR beta chains associated with cytomegalovirus. A later analysis found that HLA-associated TCR beta chains were more clonally expanded and had lower generation probabilities than equally common non-associated chains. It was suggested by the authors that the approach could potentially be generalized to other disease states and immunological phenotypes. A further reported finding was that TCR beta sequences accurately predicted the HLA-A and HLA-B alleles for most subjects in the first cohort. Because counts were too low, about 18 rarely observed V segments, including chromosome 9 orphons, were excluded from the earlier analysis of fewer than 650 of the donors. In a later analysis, TCR association rates were found to vary across HLA loci, with the most associated TCRs seen for DRB1 alleles and the fewest for HLA-C alleles. A cluster of highly shared sequence variants was judged likely to represent a technical artifact of the sequencing pipeline. According to a later analysis, parvovirus B19, influenza, CMV and Epstein-Barr virus appeared linked to several top co-occurrence clusters. In an earlier analysis of more than 450 of the donors, most TCR beta V segments were observed in productive rearrangements about 90% or about 30% of the time, broadly matching IMGT annotations. According to a later analysis, most CMV-associated TCR beta chains appeared to be HLA-restricted, and the HLA associations seemed to be driven largely by CMV exposure. Sequencing depth was assumed to be roughly uniform across donors in the presence/absence analyses, though that assumption may not hold. Assigning TCR associations to individual alleles was difficult when HLA alleles, especially DR and DQ, strongly co-occurred. While some public TCRs were present in many individuals, most TCR sequences turned up only very rarely across donors. Some IMGT-functional V segments, including TRBV6-2 and TRBV6-3, could not be distinguished by the 87-base-pair reads and were therefore excluded. Because HLA typing was missing for some donors at each locus, association tests included only the typed subset. Linkage disequilibrium might explain the correlated functional status among segregating V segments, but an unknown experimental factor could not be ruled out. Compared with the approximately 670-donor mean, donors in an Asian-associated ancestry cluster had fewer N-insertions in productive TCRs, according to a later genetic analysis. A few of the identified cytomegalovirus-associated TCR beta chains were confirmed in vitro to be specific for cytomegalovirus antigens. At a false discovery rate of 0.05, a later analysis linked about 17,000 TCR beta sequences to specific HLA alleles.

The cohort was made up of 666 healthy bone marrow donors. At the time of sampling, all cohort members were nominally healthy, though unrecorded immune exposures were likely present. The donor was CMV seronegative and was included in the group of several hundred seronegative cohort members. Each donor provided a peripheral blood sample, and peripheral blood mononuclear cells were used for TCR beta sequencing. Genomic DNA extraction from the blood cell samples was performed with the Qiagen DNeasy Blood Extraction Kit. Sequencing input: PBMCs. The receptor's source is a boy between 2 and 10 years old in good health and CMV-seronegative. The V gene is TRBV9 and the J gene is TRBJ2-3, and 12 bases in between align with TRBD2. The nucleotides are TGTGCCAGCAGCCCCCATGTAGGAGGGGCTCTAGCGGGGGGGCCCCCAGATACGCAGTATTTT. It is translated as CASSPHVGGALAGGPPDTQYF.